Below, 17 T cell receptor beta chains from the same sample are listed, as sequenced in a study of blood T cell repertoires in COVID-19. Data came from immunoSEQ multiplex PCR; TCRdb stores just in-frame clones and leaves some out. The sample shows around 700,000 clones, around 90% of them seen only once. The sample consisted of peripheral blood. The receptors originated from a woman aged 18-29 years with acute or convalescent COVID-19.

The V and J genes are TRBV29-1 and TRBJ1-5, with 9 bases aligning to TRBD1. This CDR3 is built from 14 residues. Germline loops: CDR1 SQVTM, CDR2 ANQGSEA. Losses at the gene ends were 5 bases for V and 5 bases for J; bases not matched to a gene: 7. The CDR3 reads CSVTDRGKDQPQHF. CDR3 sequence (DNA): TGCAGCGTTACGGACAGGGGAAAAGATCAGCCCCAGCATTTT.

The rearrangement joins TRBV10-3 to TRBJ1-2, with 11 positions matching TRBD1. Germline V gene lookup returns CDR1 ENHRY and CDR2 SYGVKD. Germline trimming cut 6 bases from V and 0 bases from J; bases unmatched to any gene: 6. The CDR3 loop spans 16 amino acids. This CDR3 reads CAIRNPGQGANYGYTF. The CDR3 DNA is TGTGCCATCAGGAACCCGGGACAGGGGGCTAACTATGGCTACACCTTC.

This clone occurred a few times. The chain employs TRBV7-2 and TRBJ2-7; D gene unclear. This CDR3 contains 13 residues. The germline gives CDR1 SGHTA, CDR2 FQGNSA. V lost 2 bases and J lost 2, with 7 bases in between. CDR3 amino acids: CASSLPPAYEQYF. The CDR3 DNA reads TGTGCCAGCAGCTTACCCCCCGCCTACGAGCAGTACTTC.

A word on this clone: At the DNA level, this CDR3 is encoded by other sequences in the same sample as well. CDR3 region: CASSLSTGSYEQYF. CDR3 DNA sequence: TGTGCCAGCAGTTTGTCTACAGGGAGCTACGAGCAGTACTTC. This chain links TRBV27 with TRBJ2-7; a weak D match, TRBD1 (6 bases). V lost 3 bases and J 3 bases, leaving 12 bases between the germline ends. CDR1 MNHEY and CDR2 SMNVEV come from the germline V gene (reference sequence). The CDR3 is 14 amino acids.

The chain has TRBV19 and TRBJ1-1; D gene uncertain. Germline V gives CDR1 LNHDA, CDR2 SQIVND (reference sequence). The CDR3 extends over 13 amino acids. V was trimmed by 3 bases and J by 1 base, leaving 6 bases between them. The chain's CDR3 is CASSIGENTEAFF. CDR3 DNA sequence: TGTGCCAGTAGTATCGGGGAGAACACTGAAGCTTTCTTT.

The V gene is TRBV3-1 (or the pseudogene TRBV3-2), the J gene TRBJ2-1; the D gene is possibly TRBD1 (6 bases). Trimming took 0 bases from V and 11 from J, leaving 8 bases between them. Germline CDR1 and CDR2: LGHDT and YNNKEL (reference sequence). There are 12 residues in the CDR3. CDR3 region: CASSQEGTKQFF. The CDR3 DNA reads as TGTGCCAGCAGCCAAGAAGGGACAAAGCAGTTCTTC.

This clone was found once. The chain has TRBV27 and TRBJ2-1, with 8 bases matching TRBD2. Germline loops: CDR1 MNHEY, CDR2 SMNVEV (reference sequence). V gave up 4 bases and J gave up 1 base; unmatched junction bases: 3. The CDR3 length is 15 residues. CDR3 nucleotides: TGTGCCAGCAGTTCGAGACTAGCGTCCTACAATGAGCAGTTCTTC. It is translated as CASSSRLASYNEQFF.

This clone was detected only a few times. The chain couples TRBV6-1 to TRBJ2-4; 10 positions agree with TRBD2. The CDR3 is 15 amino acids. Germline CDR1 reads MNHNS; CDR2 reads SASEGT. J gave up 7 bases and V 1 base, and 4 bases lay outside the gene matches. CDR3 coding DNA: TGTGCCAGCAGTGAAGAGCGGGGGGGCCCCAACATTCAGTACTTC. Translating gives CASSEERGGPNIQYF.

The J gene is TRBJ1-2, the V gene TRBV4-1; D might be TRBD1 (6 bases). This CDR3 comprises 14 residues. The V end lost 2 bases, the J end lost 1 base, and 8 bases lay between the germline ends. Germline assignment: CDR1 MGHRA and CDR2 YSYEKL. The CDR3 is CASSQKGGNYGYTF. CDR3 DNA sequence: TGCGCCAGCAGCCAAAAAGGGGGTAACTATGGCTACACCTTC.

The chain carries TRBV28 and TRBJ1-1; 7 bases match TRBD1. Germline trimming cut 7 bases from V and 4 bases from J; bases unmatched to any gene: 9. Germline CDR1 reads MDHEN; CDR2 reads SYDVKM. The CDR3 is 14 residues long. CDR3 loop: CASTSQDRPTEAFF. CDR3 DNA sequence: TGTGCCAGCACCTCCCAGGACAGGCCCACTGAAGCTTTCTTT.

This chain uses TRBV30 with TRBJ2-2; 11 bases are a match to TRBD1. Germline loops: CDR1 GTSNPN, CDR2 SVGIG (reference sequence). The V segment lost 7 bases and the J segment 4 bases; nucleotides outside the gene matches: 2. The CDR3 extends over 13 amino acids. CDR3 residues: CAYGTGGTGELFF. The CDR3 DNA follows: TGTGCCTACGGGACAGGGGGCACCGGGGAGCTGTTTTTT.

CDR3 bases: TGCGCCAGCAGCCAAGAACTGGGCGGGGGGTACGAGCAGTACTTC. Translated, it gives CASSQELGGGYEQYF. The V gene is TRBV4-3, the J gene TRBJ2-7; 8 bases fit TRBD2. The CDR3 has 15 residues. Germline V lookup: CDR1 LGHNA, CDR2 YSLEER. Unmatched junction bases numbered 5, after V lost 0 bases and J lost 4 bases.

The chain carries TRBV28 and TRBJ2-1; 11 bases map to TRBD1. CDR3 length equals 16 residues. Germline CDR1 and CDR2: MDHEN and SYDVKM. The ends lost 1 base at V and 2 bases at J; junction bases unmatched: 1. The CDR3, as DNA: TGTGCCAGCAGTTTATTGGGACAGGGGGCCTACAATGAGCAGTTCTTC. Protein sequence: CASSLLGQGAYNEQFF.

J is TRBJ1-2 and V is TRBV5-1; perhaps TRBD1 as D (5 bases). The CDR3 loop spans 21 amino acids. CDR1 SGHRS and CDR2 YFSETQ come from the germline V gene. V was clipped by 5 bases and J by 7 bases, with 39 bases between them. CDR3 sequence reads: CASRLLHGPAYLGATIFGYTF. The CDR3 bases are TGCGCCAGCAGGCTGCTCCACGGCCCGGCTTACTTAGGGGCGACAATTTTTGGCTACACCTTC. The full variable domain, in which reference TRBV5-1 and TRBJ1-2 provide the parts outside the CDR3, is KAGVTQTPRYLIKTRGQQVTLSCSPISGHRSVSWYQQTPGQGLQFLFEYFSETQRNKGNFPGRFSGRQFSNSRSEMNVSTLELGDSALYLCASRLLHGPAYLGATIFGYTFGSGTRLTVV.

V gene TRBV5-4 combines with J gene TRBJ2-3; 7 bases map to TRBD1. The CDR3 runs 17 residues. Germline-derived CDR1 and CDR2 are SGHNT and YYREEE (reference sequence). J gave up 4 bases and V 0 bases, and 11 bases lay outside the gene matches. The CDR3 nucleotides read TGTGCCAGCAGCTTGGGACAGGGCCAAGGGACGGCAGATACGCAGTATTTT. It is translated as CASSLGQGQGTADTQYF.

The V gene is TRBV6-1, the J gene TRBJ1-6, with D uncertain. Between the trimmed V and J ends, which lost 2 bases and 7 bases, there was a span of 9 bases. In germline, CDR1 is MNHNS, CDR2 SASEGT. CDR3 size: 14 residues. CDR3 nucleotide sequence: TGTGCCAGCAGTGAAAGGAGAGGGAATTCACCCCTCCACTTT. Residues: CASSERRGNSPLHF.

This sequence joins TRBV7-9 and TRBJ1-2; possible D gene TRBD1, 5 bases. Trimming removed 4 bases at V and 5 bases at J, with 8 bases between. This CDR3 is 12 amino acids long. Germline V gene data show CDR1 as SEHNR and CDR2 as FQNEAQ (reference sequence). The CDR3 DNA is TGTGCCAGCAGCTCAAGACAGTATGGCTACACCTTC. It codes for CASSSRQYGYTF.